This paragraph covers one T cell receptor (beta chain) sequence. What it binds is not known. The sample originates from a study of CD8 T cells in ankylosing spondylitis. Notes on the study in general: Made up of under 10 highly homologous variants, a TCR beta motif appeared characteristic of ankylosing spondylitis blood. Both synovial fluid and blood in reactive arthritis had previously been reported to carry some motif variants.

For TCR beta, libraries came from quantitative 5'-RACE with molecular barcodes. TCRdb re-analysed the 5' RACE reads in MiXCR, keeping a single row per CDR3 protein. The sample shows about 800,000 distinct CDR3 sequences, 12% of them seen only once. This CDR3 comprises 14 residues. The germline V and J ends were trimmed by 2 bases and 2 bases, with 10 bases remaining between them. Germline V gene lookup returns CDR1 SNHLY and CDR2 FYNNEI. The sequenced sample consisted of blood, either unsorted or a sorted T cell fraction (not recorded which). The chain carries TRBV2 and TRBJ2-7; D unclear. The receptor was isolated from a male donor with ankylosing spondylitis. CDR3 sequence (DNA): TGTGCCAGCAGTGAAAGTCTTCGAACCTACGAGCAGTACTTC. Protein product: CASSESLRTYEQYF.